This T cell receptor (beta chain) was sequenced in a study of blood T cells in healthy people across ages. With regard to this clonotype: The antigen is not known.

A second roughly 7 to 12 cycle PCR used barcoded and J-beta primers. A tag from a template-switch adaptor with 12 random nucleotides marked each cDNA molecule. TCRdb passed the 5' RACE reads through MiXCR, listing each CDR3 protein once. The sample lists about 930,000 distinct CDR3 sequences; about 28% were seen once. The CDR3 has 15 residues. The V gene lost 2 bases and the J gene lost 0 bases, with 10 bases spanning the gap. CDR1 SGHVS and CDR2 FNYEAQ come from the germline V gene. Study observations and caveats: Observed TCR beta diversity showed a strong correlation with the percentage of naive T cells as measured by flow cytometry.

These same data were also listed under a study on T cells of mothers and their children.

The chain uses TRBV7-6 and TRBJ1-1, with D maybe TRBD1 (5 bases). Material for sequencing was blood. The TCR comes from a middle-aged woman in good health. The DNA for the CDR3 is TGTGCCAGCAGCTTAATGGGGGAGTTGAACACTGAAGCTTTCTTT. As protein: CASSLMGELNTEAFF.